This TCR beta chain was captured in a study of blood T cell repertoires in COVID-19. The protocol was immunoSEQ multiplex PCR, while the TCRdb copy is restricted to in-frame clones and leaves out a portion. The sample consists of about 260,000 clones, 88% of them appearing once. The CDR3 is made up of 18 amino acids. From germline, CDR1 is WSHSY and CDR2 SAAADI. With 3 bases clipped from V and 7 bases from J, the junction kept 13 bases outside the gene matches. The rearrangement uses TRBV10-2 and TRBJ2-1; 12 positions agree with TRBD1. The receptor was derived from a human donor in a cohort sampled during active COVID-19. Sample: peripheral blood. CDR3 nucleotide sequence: TGCGCCAGCAGTGATAACCGGAGGGACAGGGGGCGAGAGAATGAGCAGTTCTTC. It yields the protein CASSDNRRDRGRENEQFF.